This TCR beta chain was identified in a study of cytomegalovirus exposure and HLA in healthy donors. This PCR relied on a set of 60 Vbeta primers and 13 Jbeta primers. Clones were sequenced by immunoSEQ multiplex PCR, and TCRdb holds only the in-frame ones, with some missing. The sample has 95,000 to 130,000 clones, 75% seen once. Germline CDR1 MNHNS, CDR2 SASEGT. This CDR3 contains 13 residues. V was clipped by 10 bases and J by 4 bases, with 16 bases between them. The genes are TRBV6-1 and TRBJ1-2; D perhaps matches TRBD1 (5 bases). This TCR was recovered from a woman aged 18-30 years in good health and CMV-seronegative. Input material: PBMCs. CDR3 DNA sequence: TGTGCCACCACGTTACAGGAGCTCTATGGCTACACCTTC. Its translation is CATTLQELYGYTF.